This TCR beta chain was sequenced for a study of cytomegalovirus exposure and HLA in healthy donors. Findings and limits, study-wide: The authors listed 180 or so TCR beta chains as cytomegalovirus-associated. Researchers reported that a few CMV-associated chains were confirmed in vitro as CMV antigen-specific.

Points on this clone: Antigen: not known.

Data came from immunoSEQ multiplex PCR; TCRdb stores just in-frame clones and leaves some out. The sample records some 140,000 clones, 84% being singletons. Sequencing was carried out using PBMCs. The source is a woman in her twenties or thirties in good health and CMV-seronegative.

The CDR3 sequence: CAISDFATDSPLHF. The CDR3 nucleotides read TGTGCCATCAGTGACTTCGCCACGGATTCACCCCTCCACTTT. The rearrangement uses TRBV10-3 and TRBJ1-6; unclear D gene. CDR3 length equals 14 residues. V was pared by 3 bases and J by 8 bases, with 11 bases between. Germline loops: CDR1 ENHRY, CDR2 SYGVKD.